The 5 T cell receptor beta chains listed next were all sequenced from one sample in a study of cytomegalovirus exposure and HLA in healthy donors. The PCR employed 60 Vbeta primers together with 13 Jbeta primers. The table came from immunoSEQ multiplex PCR; TCRdb's copy has only in-frame clones and leaves some out. The table lists fewer than 150,000 clones, with roughly 2% in the top ten. The sample consisted of PBMCs. The receptor source for this set is a woman aged 55-69 years in good health and CMV-seronegative.

The rearrangement uses TRBV19 and TRBJ2-1, with 9 bases identical to TRBD2. J lost 1 base, V lost 6 bases, and 13 bases had no gene match. The CDR3 runs to 18 residues. The germline V gene encodes CDR1 LNHDA and CDR2 SQIVND (reference sequence). For the CDR3, the DNA is TGTGCCAGTAGCCCAGGGACCACCCTAGCGGGATCCTACAATGAGCAGTTCTTC. Protein: CASSPGTTLAGSYNEQFF. The whole variable domain, remainder taken from reference TRBV19 and TRBJ2-1, is DGGITQSPKYLFRKEGQNVTLSCEQNLNHDAMYWYRQDPGQGLRLIYYSQIVNDFQKGDIAEGYSVSREKKESFPLTVTSAQKNPTAFYLCASSPGTTLAGSYNEQFFGPGTRLTVL.

The chain recombines TRBV5-1 with TRBJ2-1; the D gene is possibly TRBD2 (6 bases). Germline loops: CDR1 SGHRS, CDR2 YFSETQ. The CDR3 spans 15 residues. Trimming took off 0 bases at V and 6 bases at J, with 13 bases between the two ends. The CDR3 region has the DNA TGCGCCAGCAGCTTGGAGGGGACTCCTATCAATGAGCAGTTCTTC. Its translation is CASSLEGTPINEQFF.

CDR3 coding DNA: TGCGCCAGCAGCTTGGCAGAAGCGGGAGGCTACGAGCAGTACTTC. Its translation is CASSLAEAGGYEQYF. This chain joins TRBV5-1 and TRBJ2-7, with 9 bases lining up with TRBD2. This CDR3 is built from 15 residues. Germline CDR1 reads SGHRS; CDR2 reads YFSETQ. J gave up 3 bases and V 0 bases, and 4 bases lay outside the gene matches.

V and J are TRBV27 and TRBJ1-1, with a weak D call TRBD1 (5 bases). The germline V gene has CDR1 MNHEY and CDR2 SMNVEV (reference sequence). CDR3 length: 13 residues. V lost 6 bases to trimming and J lost 2 bases, with 10 bases between them. CDR3 DNA: TGTGCCAGCAGGCAGGGCGTCAACACTGAAGCTTTCTTT. Protein: CASRQGVNTEAFF.

The rearrangement joins TRBV7-3 to TRBJ2-1; 15 bases align to TRBD2. CDR3 size: 17 residues. Germline V gives CDR1 SGHTA, CDR2 FQGTGA. J was trimmed by 3 bases and V by 4 bases; bases with no gene match: 4. The CDR3 sequence: CASSSGTSGGYYNEQFF. The CDR3 region has the DNA TGTGCCAGCAGCTCCGGGACTAGCGGGGGGTACTACAATGAGCAGTTCTTC.